The present TCR beta chain was sequenced within a study of shared clonotypes between healthy human individuals. Study overall: CD4 naive and CD4 memory each took three plates per donor, while CD8 naive took two and CD8 memory one.

The trim removed 6 bases at V and 7 bases at J, leaving 11 bases unmatched. The CDR3 loop spans 15 amino acids. Per the germline V gene, CDR1 is MNHNY and CDR2 is SVGAGI (reference sequence). CD4+ cells yielded CD45RA+ naive and CD45RA-negative memory subsets. As regards this clone: The antigen is undetermined.

Using immunoSEQ multiplex PCR, the repertoire was profiled, and TCRdb retains in-frame clones only, with some absent. The sample has more than 850,000 clones, around 82% seen once. General study results and limits: Larger richness was generally estimated for naive than memory subsets. Researchers sampled blood only, noting tissue repertoires likely differ.

The gene calls are TRBV6-6 and TRBJ1-5; 8 bases match TRBD1. Sequenced: memory CD4+ T cells from PBMCs. The subset denotes: CD45RA-negative fraction. This receptor was obtained from a man in his late teens or twenties in good health. Some clones in this sample may be carry-over from other donors' samples. CDR3 protein: CASSPPGGGRQPQHF. The DNA of the CDR3 is TGTGCCAGCAGCCCCCCAGGGGGCGGTAGGCAGCCCCAGCATTTT.